One and the same sample provided the 26 T cell receptor beta chains below, sequenced in a study of T-cell memory formation after mild COVID-19. TCRdb reanalysed the 5' RACE reads using MiXCR and keeps one entry per CDR3 protein. The sample consists of more than 150,000 distinct CDR3 sequences, 11% of them appearing once. Sequenced input: PBMCs or a T cell subset sorted from them (not recorded which). The origin of the receptors is a young man who had mild COVID-19 (a few samples of this study predate the infection). Cell type and time point are not known.

The chain combines TRBV7-3 with TRBJ2-2; D unresolved. CDR3 size: 15 residues. Looked up from germline, CDR1 is SGHTA and CDR2 is FQGTGA. The V end lost 0 bases, the J end lost 5 bases, and 10 bases lay between the germline ends. This CDR3 reads CASSLTGSETGELFF. DNA for the CDR3: TGTGCCAGCAGCTTAACCGGTTCCGAAACCGGGGAGCTGTTTTTT.

The rearrangement links TRBV5-6 to TRBJ1-5; 8 bases map to TRBD1. Germline CDR1 and CDR2: SGHDT and YYEEEE. The CDR3 consists of 16 residues. V dropped 0 bases and J dropped 0; count of bases not matched to a gene: 2. In DNA, the CDR3 is TGTGCCAGCAGCTTGGCCGGACAGGGTAGCAATCAGCCCCAGCATTTT. Encoded protein: CASSLAGQGSNQPQHF.

This clonotype was observed at least ten times. The chain has TRBV7-9 and TRBJ1-5; possible D gene TRBD1, 5 bases. V was cut by 5 bases and J by 4 bases, with 9 bases left in between. The CDR3 length is 13 residues. The V gene's germline CDR1 is SEHNR and CDR2 FQNEAQ (reference sequence). The CDR3 region has the DNA TGTGCCAGCAGCATGACAGATAATCAGCCCCAGCATTTT. Its protein is CASSMTDNQPQHF.

Many counts were recorded for this clonotype. The V and J genes are TRBV5-1 and TRBJ2-3, with D maybe TRBD1 (6 bases). Germline loops: CDR1 SGHRS, CDR2 YFSETQ. This CDR3 has 15 residues. Trimming cost V 0 bases and J 4 bases, with 12 bases left between them. The CDR3 DNA follows: TGCGCCAGCAGCTTGGGGATCCAGGGGTCAGATACGCAGTATTTT. It specifies CASSLGIQGSDTQYF.

For this clonotype: A read error may explain this, as a much larger clone is one base away. V is TRBV12-3 or TRBV12-4 and J is TRBJ1-2, with D hard to call. The CDR3 is 14 amino acids. DNA of the CDR3: TGTGACAGCAGTTTATTCGCCTACTCGGGGGGCTACACCTTC. Residues: CDSSLFAYSGGYTF.

CDR3 nucleotide sequence: TGTGCCAGCAGTTGGGACACAACAAGCACAGATACGCAGTATTTT. The encoded protein is CASSWDTTSTDTQYF. The chain links TRBV12-3 or TRBV12-4 to TRBJ2-3; a weak D match, TRBD1 (6 bases). V was shortened by 4 bases and J by 0 bases, with 11 bases between the two germline ends. The CDR3 runs 15 residues.

This clonotype was observed a handful of times. The rearrangement joins TRBV6-5 to TRBJ2-1; 7 bases fit TRBD1. V lost 6 bases to trimming and J lost 15 bases; unmatched junction nucleotides: 14. This CDR3 is 13 amino acids long. Looked up from germline, CDR1 is MNHEY and CDR2 is SVGAGI. CDR3 amino acids: CASRNRQGGSGFF. CDR3 DNA sequence: TGTGCCAGCAGGAACCGACAGGGCGGTTCGGGGTTCTTC.

This clonotype came up many times. The chain is built from TRBV4-1 and TRBJ2-3; D tentatively fits TRBD1 or TRBD2 (5 bases each). The V end lost 4 bases, the J end lost 6 bases, and 11 bases lay between the germline ends. Germline-derived CDR1 and CDR2 are MGHRA and YSYEKL. This CDR3 has 13 residues. The chain's CDR3 is CASSPAEGDTQYF. The DNA for the CDR3 is TGCGCCAGCAGCCCAGCCGAGGGGGATACGCAGTATTTT.

The chain uses TRBV18 and TRBJ1-5, with 7 bases identical to TRBD1. Losses at the gene ends were 0 bases for V and 1 base for J; bases not matched to a gene: 0. The CDR3 sequence is 15 residues long. Germline assignment: CDR1 KGHSH and CDR2 LQKENI. The CDR3 spells CASSPPTGSNQPQHF. CDR3 nucleotides: TGTGCCAGCTCACCACCGACAGGGAGCAATCAGCCCCAGCATTTT.

Written as DNA, the CDR3 is TGTGCCAGCAGCACTCAGGGGGTCGCTAATGAAAAACTGTTTTTT. Translating gives CASSTQGVANEKLFF. The chain has TRBV11-2 and TRBJ1-4; the match to TRBD1 covers 7 bases. Germline-derived CDR1 and CDR2 are SGHAT and FQNNGV. Trimming cost V 5 bases and J 3 bases; bases outside gene matches: 6. CDR3 length equals 15 residues.

In this sample, this clonotype turned up a few times. CDR3 sequence (DNA): TGCGCCAGCAGCCAAAGGGGGGGACAGGGAATCGAGCAGTACTTC. Amino acids: CASSQRGGQGIEQYF. The V call is TRBV4-1, the J call TRBJ2-7, with TRBD1 matching 9 bases. Germline lookup yields CDR1 MGHRA and CDR2 YSYEKL. Trimming at V came to 2 bases and at J to 6 bases, leaving 8 bases not matched to a gene. The CDR3 runs to 15 residues.

This chain links TRBV9 with TRBJ1-1; 7 positions match TRBD1. CDR1 is SGDLS, CDR2 YYNGEE, per germline. After removal of 3 bases from V and 6 bases from J, the junction contained 14 bases not matched to a gene. This CDR3 comprises 16 residues. In DNA form, the CDR3 reads TGTGCCAGCAGCGACCAAAACCGGGACAGTCGATCTGAAGCTTTCTTT. It is translated as CASSDQNRDSRSEAFF.

CDR3: CASSPQAAGEETQYF. In DNA, the CDR3 is TGTGCCAGCAGCCCCCAGGCAGCGGGGGAAGAGACCCAGTACTTC. The genes are TRBV7-2 and TRBJ2-5; 8 nucleotides match TRBD2. The CDR3 extends over 15 amino acids. Germline trimming cut 5 bases from V and 3 bases from J; bases unmatched to any gene: 8. Looked up from germline, CDR1 is SGHTA and CDR2 is FQGNSA.

This chain joins TRBV4-1 and TRBJ1-5, with D possibly being TRBD1 (6 bases). The CDR3 runs to 15 residues. The V gene's germline CDR1 is MGHRA and CDR2 YSYEKL. Trimming shortened V by 3 bases and J by 6 bases, and 15 bases separated the two germline ends. The CDR3 nucleotides are TGCGCCAGCAGCCATCCCGGGACACGGTCTCAGCCCCAGCATTTT. Amino acid sequence: CASSHPGTRSQPQHF.

This clonotype was counted a few times. The V and J genes are TRBV7-2 and TRBJ1-6; D not certain. V was clipped by 5 bases and J by 9 bases, with 20 bases between them. Germline V lookup: CDR1 SGHTA, CDR2 FQGNSA. The CDR3 consists of 16 residues. The CDR3 sequence: CASSRNMDGAGSPLHF. CDR3 nucleotides: TGTGCCAGCAGCCGAAACATGGACGGCGCAGGTTCACCCCTCCACTTT.

V is TRBV11-2 and J is TRBJ2-1; 12 nucleotides match TRBD2. Trimming at V came to 5 bases and at J to 8 bases, leaving 7 bases not matched to a gene. The CDR3 totals 15 residues. Per germline, CDR1 SGHAT and CDR2 FQNNGV. CDR3 residues: CASSVTSGGPDEQFF. DNA of the CDR3: TGTGCCAGCAGCGTGACTAGCGGGGGCCCTGATGAGCAGTTCTTC. Complete variable domain (other parts from reference TRBV11-2 and TRBJ2-1): EAGVAQSPRYKIIEKRQSVAFWCNPISGHATLYWYQQILGQGPKLLIQFQNNGVVDDSQLPKDRFSAERLKGVDSTLKIQPAKLEDSAVYLCASSVTSGGPDEQFFGPGTRLTVL.

In this sample, this clonotype turned up many times. The chain joins TRBV4-1 to TRBJ1-1; TRBD1 is a possible D gene (5 bases). This CDR3 is built from 16 residues. V lost 0 bases, J lost 6 bases, and 17 bases lay in between. Germline lookup yields CDR1 MGHRA and CDR2 YSYEKL. The chain's CDR3 is CASSQELGGRGAEAFF. The CDR3 DNA reads as TGCGCCAGCAGCCAAGAGTTGGGAGGCCGGGGGGCTGAAGCTTTCTTT.

In its sample, this clonotype was seen a few times. The gene calls are TRBV6-5 and TRBJ2-1; possibly TRBD2 for D (5 bases). Germline loops: CDR1 MNHEY, CDR2 SVGAGI. V shed 7 bases and J shed 10 bases, with 11 bases lying between them. This CDR3 region has 11 residues. Here the CDR3 reads CASTGPGEQFF. CDR3 coding DNA: TGTGCCAGCACCGGACCGGGAGAGCAGTTCTTC.

This clonotype showed up just a few times. The chain joins TRBV4-1 to TRBJ1-6, with D possibly TRBD1 on 5 matching bases. Trimming took off 1 base at V and 9 bases at J, with 16 bases between the two ends. The CDR3 extends over 16 amino acids. Germline loops: CDR1 MGHRA, CDR2 YSYEKL. CDR3 loop: CASSQALFAGGSPLHF. The CDR3 DNA follows: TGCGCCAGCAGCCAAGCATTATTCGCCGGGGGTTCACCCCTCCACTTT.

V is TRBV23-1 and J is TRBJ1-1; 7 nucleotides align to TRBD1. TRBV23-1 is classed as an ORF, of uncertain function. With 4 bases clipped from V and 5 bases from J, the junction kept 13 bases outside the gene matches. CDR3 length equals 16 residues. This CDR3 is CASSRHRDRLRTEAFF. The CDR3 nucleotides are TGCGCCAGCAGTCGCCACAGGGACAGACTGAGGACTGAAGCTTTCTTT.

The chain links TRBV18 to TRBJ1-1, with D hard to call. The V gene's germline CDR1 is KGHSH and CDR2 LQKENI. Trimming left V 1 base short and J 4 bases short, with 7 bases between. The CDR3 has 13 amino acids. The CDR3 loop is CASSPHPGTEAFF. CDR3 DNA: TGTGCCAGCTCACCACATCCGGGCACTGAAGCTTTCTTT.

The rearrangement joins TRBV7-2 to TRBJ1-5; unclear D gene. Per germline, CDR1 SGHTA and CDR2 FQGNSA. V shed 5 bases and J shed 5 bases, with 10 bases lying between them. This CDR3 region has 13 residues. The CDR3 sequence: CASSTGRDQPQHF. CDR3 sequence (DNA): TGTGCCAGCAGCACCGGACGGGATCAGCCCCAGCATTTT.

This clonotype was seen only a few times. The chain links TRBV25-1 to TRBJ2-7; D not certain. Trimming took off 4 bases at V and 3 bases at J, with 7 bases between the two ends. Germline V gives CDR1 MGHDK, CDR2 SYGVNS. CDR3 size: 12 residues. CDR3 nucleotides: TGTGCCAGCAGTGGCAGTTTCTACGAGCAGTACTTC. Its translation is CASSGSFYEQYF.

Written as DNA, the CDR3 is TGTGCCAGCAGTTACTCCGTCTACGGGAACACTGAAGCTTTCTTT. Translating gives CASSYSVYGNTEAFF. The chain joins TRBV6-5 to TRBJ1-1; D unresolved. This CDR3 contains 15 residues. V was shortened by 0 bases and J by 1 base, with 9 bases between the two germline ends. From germline, CDR1 is MNHEY and CDR2 SVGAGI.

The chain has TRBV21-1 and TRBJ2-5. TRBV21-1 is tagged as a pseudogene. The CDR3 loop spans 15 amino acids. The CDR3 here is CASSKARGYQETQYF. The CDR3 nucleotides read TGTGCCAGCAGCAAAGCGCGGGGTTACCAAGAGACCCAGTACTTC.

This clonotype was counted only a few times. The chain has TRBV7-9 and TRBJ1-2; 7 bases are shared with TRBD1. Trimming at V came to 3 bases and at J to 0 bases, leaving 4 bases not matched to a gene. The germline V gene encodes CDR1 SEHNR and CDR2 FQNEAQ (reference sequence). CDR3 length equals 15 residues. This CDR3 is CASSFGQASNYGYTF. The CDR3 DNA reads as TGTGCCAGCAGCTTCGGACAGGCATCTAACTATGGCTACACCTTC.